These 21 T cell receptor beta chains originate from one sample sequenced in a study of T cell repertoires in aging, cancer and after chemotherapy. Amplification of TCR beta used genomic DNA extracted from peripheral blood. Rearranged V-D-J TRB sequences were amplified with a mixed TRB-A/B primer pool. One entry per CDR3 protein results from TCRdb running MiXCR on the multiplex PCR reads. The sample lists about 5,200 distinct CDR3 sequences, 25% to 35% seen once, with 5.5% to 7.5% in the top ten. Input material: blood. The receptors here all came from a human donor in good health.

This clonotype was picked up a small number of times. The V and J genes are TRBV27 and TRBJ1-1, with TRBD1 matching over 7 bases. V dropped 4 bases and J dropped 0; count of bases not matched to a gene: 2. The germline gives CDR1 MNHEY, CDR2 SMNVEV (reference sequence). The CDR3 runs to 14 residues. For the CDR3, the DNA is TGTGCCAGCAGTTCGGGACAGCTGAACACTGAAGCTTTCTTT. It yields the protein CASSSGQLNTEAFF.

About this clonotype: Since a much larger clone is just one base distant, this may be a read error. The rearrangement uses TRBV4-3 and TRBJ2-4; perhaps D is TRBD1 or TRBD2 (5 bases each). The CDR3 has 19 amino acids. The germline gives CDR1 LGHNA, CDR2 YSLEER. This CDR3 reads CASSLVVGAAGYPRVRQYF. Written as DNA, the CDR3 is TGTGCCAGCAGCTTGGTGGTTGGGGCGGCAGGGTACCCGCGGGTCCGTCAGTACTTC.

The CDR3 nucleotides are TGCAGTGCTAGATCCCTCCTGGATCAGCCCCAGCATTTT. This translates into CSARSLLDQPQHF. The chain employs TRBV20-1 and TRBJ1-5; no definite D call. Germline CDR1 reads DFQATT; CDR2 reads SNEGSKA (reference sequence). V was shortened by 2 bases and J by 5 bases, with 10 bases between the two germline ends. CDR3 length: 13 residues.

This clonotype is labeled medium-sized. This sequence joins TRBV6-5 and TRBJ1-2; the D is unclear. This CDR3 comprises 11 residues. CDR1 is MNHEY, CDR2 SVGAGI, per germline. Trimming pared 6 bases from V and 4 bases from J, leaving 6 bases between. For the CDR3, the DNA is TGTGCCAGCAGCAGCGGCTATGGCTACACCTTC. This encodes CASSSGYGYTF.

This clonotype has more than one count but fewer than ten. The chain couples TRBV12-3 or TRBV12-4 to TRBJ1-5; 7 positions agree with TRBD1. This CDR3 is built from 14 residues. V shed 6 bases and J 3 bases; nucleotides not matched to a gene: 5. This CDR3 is CASSPGQPNQPQHF. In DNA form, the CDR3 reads TGTGCCAGCAGCCCGGGACAGCCCAATCAGCCCCAGCATTTT.

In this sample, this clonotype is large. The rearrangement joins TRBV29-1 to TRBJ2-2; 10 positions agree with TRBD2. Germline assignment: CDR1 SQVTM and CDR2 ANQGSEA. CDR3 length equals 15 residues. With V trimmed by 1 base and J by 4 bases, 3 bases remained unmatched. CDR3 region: CSVEGTSGSTGELFF. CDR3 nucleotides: TGCAGCGTTGAAGGGACTAGCGGATCCACCGGGGAGCTGTTTTTT.

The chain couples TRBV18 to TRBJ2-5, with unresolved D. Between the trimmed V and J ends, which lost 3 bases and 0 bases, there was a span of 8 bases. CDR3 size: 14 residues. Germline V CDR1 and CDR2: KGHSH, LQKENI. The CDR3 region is CASSPSQNQETQYF. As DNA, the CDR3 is TGTGCCAGCTCACCTAGTCAGAACCAAGAGACCCAGTACTTC.

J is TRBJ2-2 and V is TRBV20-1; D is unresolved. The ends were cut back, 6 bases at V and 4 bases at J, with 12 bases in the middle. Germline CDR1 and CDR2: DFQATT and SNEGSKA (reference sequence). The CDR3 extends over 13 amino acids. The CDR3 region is CSASEGFTGELFF. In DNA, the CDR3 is TGCAGTGCCTCCGAAGGATTCACCGGGGAGCTGTTTTTT.

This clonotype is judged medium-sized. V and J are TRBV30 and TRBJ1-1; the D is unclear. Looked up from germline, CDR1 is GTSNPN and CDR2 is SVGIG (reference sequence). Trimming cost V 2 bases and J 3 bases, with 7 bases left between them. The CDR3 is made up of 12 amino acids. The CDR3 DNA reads TGTGCCTGGAGTCCGAAGTACACTGAAGCTTTCTTT. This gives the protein CAWSPKYTEAFF. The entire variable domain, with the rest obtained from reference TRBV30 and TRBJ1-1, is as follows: SQTIHQWPATLVQPVGSPLSLECTVEGTSNPNLYWYRQAAGRGLQLLFYSVGIGQISSEVPQNLSASRPQDRQFILSSKKLLLSDSGFYLCAWSPKYTEAFFGQGTRLTVV.

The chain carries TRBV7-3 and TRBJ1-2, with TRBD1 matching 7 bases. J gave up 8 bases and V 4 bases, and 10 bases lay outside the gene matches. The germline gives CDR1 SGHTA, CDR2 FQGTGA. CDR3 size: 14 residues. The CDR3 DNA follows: TGTGCCAGCAGCTCCTCCGGGACAGCTGGGGGCTACACCTTC. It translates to CASSSSGTAGGYTF.

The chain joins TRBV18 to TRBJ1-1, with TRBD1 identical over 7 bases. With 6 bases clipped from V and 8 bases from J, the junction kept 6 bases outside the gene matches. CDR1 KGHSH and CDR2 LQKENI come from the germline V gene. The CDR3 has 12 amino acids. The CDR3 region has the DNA TGTGCCAGCTCCCATGGACAGGTCGAAGCTTTCTTT. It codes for CASSHGQVEAFF.

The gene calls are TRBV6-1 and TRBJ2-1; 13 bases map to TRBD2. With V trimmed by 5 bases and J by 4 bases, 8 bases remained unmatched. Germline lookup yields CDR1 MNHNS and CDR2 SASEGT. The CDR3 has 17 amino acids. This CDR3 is CASSTTSGGAGYNEQFF. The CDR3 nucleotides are TGTGCCAGCAGTACTACTAGCGGGGGGGCAGGGTACAATGAGCAGTTCTTC.

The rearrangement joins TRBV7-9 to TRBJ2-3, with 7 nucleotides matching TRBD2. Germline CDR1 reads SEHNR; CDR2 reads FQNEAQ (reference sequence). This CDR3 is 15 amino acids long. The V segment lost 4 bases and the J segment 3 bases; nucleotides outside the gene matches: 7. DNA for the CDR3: TGTGCCAGCAGCTCGTCCAGCGGGGTGACAGATACGCAGTATTTT. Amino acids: CASSSSSGVTDTQYF.

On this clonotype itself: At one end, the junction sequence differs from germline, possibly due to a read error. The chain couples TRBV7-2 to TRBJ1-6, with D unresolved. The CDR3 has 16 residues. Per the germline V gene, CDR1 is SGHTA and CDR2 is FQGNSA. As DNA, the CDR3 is TGTGCCAGCAACTTAGTAGGGAGCTCCTATAATTCACCCCTCCACTTT. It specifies CASNLVGSSYNSPLHF.

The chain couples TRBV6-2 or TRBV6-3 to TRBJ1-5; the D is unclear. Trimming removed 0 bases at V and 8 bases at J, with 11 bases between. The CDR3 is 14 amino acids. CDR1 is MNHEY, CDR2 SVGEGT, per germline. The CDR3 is CASSYSDLGKPQHF. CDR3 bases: TGTGCCAGCAGTTACTCGGACTTGGGGAAGCCCCAGCATTTT.

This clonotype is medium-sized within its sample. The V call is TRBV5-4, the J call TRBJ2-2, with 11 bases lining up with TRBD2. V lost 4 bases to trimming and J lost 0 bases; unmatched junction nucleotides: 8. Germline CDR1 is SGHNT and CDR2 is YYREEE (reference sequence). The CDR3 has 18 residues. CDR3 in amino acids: CASSPALSGGANTGELFF. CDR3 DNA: TGTGCCAGCAGCCCGGCACTTAGCGGGGGGGCGAACACCGGGGAGCTGTTTTTT.

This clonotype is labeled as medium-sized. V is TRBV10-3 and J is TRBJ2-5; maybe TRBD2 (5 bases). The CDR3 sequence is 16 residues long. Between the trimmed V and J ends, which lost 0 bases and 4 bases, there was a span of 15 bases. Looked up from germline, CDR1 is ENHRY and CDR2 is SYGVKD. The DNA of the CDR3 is TGTGCCATCAGTGAGTCCGGCCGGGGTTTCGGAGAGACCCAGTACTTC. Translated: CAISESGRGFGETQYF.

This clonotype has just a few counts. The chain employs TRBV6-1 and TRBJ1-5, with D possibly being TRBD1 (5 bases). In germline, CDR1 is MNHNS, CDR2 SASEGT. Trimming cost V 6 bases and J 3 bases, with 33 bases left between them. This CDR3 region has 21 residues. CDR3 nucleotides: TGTGCCAGCAGCCTAAGCATTTCACCCCCTTTCGGGCAGGGCTCCAATCAGCCCCAGCATTTT. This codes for CASSLSISPPFGQGSNQPQHF.

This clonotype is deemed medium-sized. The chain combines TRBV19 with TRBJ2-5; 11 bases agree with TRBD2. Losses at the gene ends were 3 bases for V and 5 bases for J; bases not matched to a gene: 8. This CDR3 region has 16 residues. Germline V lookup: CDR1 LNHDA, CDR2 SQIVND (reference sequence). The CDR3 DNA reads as TGTGCCAGTAGTATTCCTCTAGCGGGAGGTAGGGAGACCCAGTACTTC. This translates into CASSIPLAGGRETQYF.

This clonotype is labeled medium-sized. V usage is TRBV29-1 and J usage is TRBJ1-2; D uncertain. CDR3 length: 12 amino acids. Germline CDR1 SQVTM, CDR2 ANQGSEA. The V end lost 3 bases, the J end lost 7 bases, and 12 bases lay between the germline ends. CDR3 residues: CSVDELIGGYTF. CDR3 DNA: TGCAGCGTTGATGAGCTAATCGGTGGCTACACCTTC.

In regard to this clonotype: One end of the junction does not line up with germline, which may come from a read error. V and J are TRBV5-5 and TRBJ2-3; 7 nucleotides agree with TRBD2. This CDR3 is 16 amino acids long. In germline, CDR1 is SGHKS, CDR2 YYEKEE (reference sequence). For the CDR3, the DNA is TGCGCCAGCAGCTTGCCTAGCGGCGGGAACACAGATACGCAGTATTTT. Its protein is CASSLPSGGNTDTQYF.